The 16 T cell receptor beta chains given below trace back to one sample, sequenced in a study of regulatory T cells in long-lasting Graves disease. The time point is: newly diagnosed GD, antithyroid drugs for less than 3 months. TCR sequences were obtained from RNA taken from PBMCs. HTBI primers from iRepertoire and Arm-PCR of CDR3 regions yielded the TCR beta libraries. TCRdb called the multiplex PCR reads again in MiXCR, with one record for every CDR3 protein. The data contain around 500,000 distinct CDR3 sequences, around 16% of them seen just once; the ten biggest clones take up around 25%. These data were likewise used in another study, on T cells in Graves' hyperthyroidism and ophthalmopathy.

The source was peripheral blood mononuclear cells (PBMCs), collected at new diagnosis, from a patient treated with antithyroid drugs. The receptors shown here come from a middle-aged woman with Graves disease.

V is TRBV28 and J is TRBJ2-7; 8 positions match TRBD1. V trimming: 6 bases; J trimming: 7 bases; junction bases outside the gene matches: 14. Germline V gene data show CDR1 as MDHEN and CDR2 as SYDVKM. CDR3 length: 15 amino acids. CDR3 DNA sequence: TGTGCCAGCAGCCAAGTACGGCAGGGGGCGTGGGAGCAGTACTTC. Translation gives CASSQVRQGAWEQYF. Full variable domain (outside the CDR3, taken from reference TRBV28 and TRBJ2-7): DVKVTQSSRYLVKRTGEKVFLECVQDMDHENMFWYRQDPGLGLRLIYFSYDVKMKEKGDIPEGYSVSREKKERFSLILESASTNQTSMYLCASSQVRQGAWEQYFGPGTRLTVT.

Only a few counts were recorded for this clonotype. The chain recombines TRBV12-3 or TRBV12-4 with TRBJ2-2, with 9 bases that match TRBD1. CDR3 size: 15 residues. V trimming: 5 bases; J trimming: 6 bases; junction bases outside the gene matches: 7. In DNA form, the CDR3 reads TGTGCCAGCAGTCCTACCCGGACAGGGGCCGGGGAGCTGTTTTTT. It encodes CASSPTRTGAGELFF.

On this clonotype itself: Possible read error: a much larger clone is one base away. This chain uses TRBV10-1 with TRBJ1-2; no reliable D call. Looked up from germline, CDR1 is WNHNN and CDR2 is SYGVQD (reference sequence). The CDR3 extends over 14 amino acids. The CDR3 region is CASGDERVGGGYTF. The CDR3 DNA reads TGCGCCAGCGGTGATGAGAGGGTCGGTGGTGGCTACACCTTC.

This clonotype has just a few counts. The chain joins TRBV5-4 to TRBJ1-5; no firm D call. CDR3 size: 13 residues. Looked up from germline, CDR1 is SGHNT and CDR2 is YYREEE (reference sequence). Trimming cost V 2 bases and J 6 bases, with 9 bases left between them. CDR3 nucleotide sequence: TGTGCCAGCAGCTTTTGGGGTGCTCAGCCCCAGCATTTT. It is translated as CASSFWGAQPQHF.

With regard to this clonotype: This likely comes from a read error, as the CDR3 has no conserved phenylalanine or tryptophan at its end. The rearrangement joins TRBV3-1 to TRBJ2-5; the D gene is possibly TRBD2 (5 bases). The CDR3 is made up of 13 amino acids. Trimming shortened V by 8 bases and J by 1 base, and 11 bases separated the two germline ends. Germline CDR1 and CDR2: LGHDT and YNNKEL (reference sequence). The chain's CDR3 is CASGKRSQETQYL. CDR3 bases: TGTGCCAGCGGGAAGCGGTCCCAAGAGACCCAGTACCTC.

The CDR3 loop is CSASSYVMTSGSYNEQFF. The CDR3, as DNA: TGCAGTGCTAGTTCGTATGTCATGACTAGCGGGAGTTACAATGAGCAGTTCTTC. The V call is TRBV20-1, the J call TRBJ2-1, with 12 positions matching TRBD2. CDR3 length: 18 residues. Trimming cost V 3 bases and J 4 bases; bases outside gene matches: 13. Germline loops: CDR1 DFQATT, CDR2 SNEGSKA (reference sequence).

This clonotype was recorded a few times. V usage is TRBV20-1 and J usage is TRBJ1-1; 7 nucleotides align to TRBD1. Germline V gives CDR1 DFQATT, CDR2 SNEGSKA (reference sequence). This CDR3 region has 13 residues. V trimming: 6 bases; J trimming: 3 bases; junction bases outside the gene matches: 7. CDR3 sequence: CSADRVLDTEAFF. CDR3 nucleotides: TGCAGTGCCGACAGGGTTTTGGACACTGAAGCTTTCTTT.

This rearrangement joins TRBV6-1 to TRBJ1-5, with 10 bases fitting TRBD1. The CDR3 length is 16 residues. Germline assignment: CDR1 MNHNS and CDR2 SASEGT. Trimming cost V 6 bases and J 4 bases; bases outside gene matches: 9. The CDR3 protein is CASRRSGTGANQPQHF. DNA of the CDR3: TGTGCCAGCAGACGCTCCGGGACAGGGGCAAATCAGCCCCAGCATTTT.

This clonotype was seen a handful of times. The chain carries TRBV20-1 and TRBJ2-1, with D tentatively TRBD1 or TRBD2 (5 bases each). CDR1 is DFQATT and CDR2 is SNEGSKA in the germline V gene (reference sequence). The CDR3 covers 15 residues. Trimming pared 6 bases from V and 0 bases from J, leaving 15 bases between. CDR3 sequence (DNA): TGCAGTGCGCGCGATGGGGGAAGCTCCTACAATGAGCAGTTCTTC. Translating it yields CSARDGGSSYNEQFF.

At least ten counts were recorded for this clonotype. The chain is built from TRBV28 and TRBJ1-5; a weak D match, TRBD1 (6 bases). CDR1 MDHEN and CDR2 SYDVKM come from the germline V gene. V was pared by 2 bases and J by 6 bases, with 17 bases between. The CDR3 totals 16 residues. CDR3 protein: CASSLEGAGALQPQHF. CDR3 nucleotide sequence: TGTGCCAGCAGTTTAGAAGGGGCAGGGGCGCTTCAGCCCCAGCATTTT.

This clonotype was seen ten or more times. The chain has TRBV30 and TRBJ1-2; no clear D. Deletions cut 3 bases from V and 7 bases from J, with 18 bases between. CDR3 size: 14 residues. From germline, CDR1 is GTSNPN and CDR2 SVGIG (reference sequence). CDR3 DNA: TGTGCCTGGAGGGATTTAACTCACGCTGGTGGCTACACCTTC. This gives the protein CAWRDLTHAGGYTF.

This rearrangement joins TRBV12-3 or TRBV12-4 to TRBJ1-3, with TRBD1 as a possible D gene (6 bases). The ends were cut back, 3 bases at V and 10 bases at J, with 10 bases in the middle. The CDR3 loop spans 12 amino acids. CDR3 in DNA: TGTGCCAGCAGTTTCGGGGGCACAACCATATATTTT. Protein product: CASSFGGTTIYF.

This clonotype was detected many times. J is TRBJ1-4 and V is TRBV9; TRBD1 might be the D (5 bases). Germline values: CDR1 SGDLS, CDR2 YYNGEE. V dropped 0 bases and J dropped 4 bases, with 7 bases sitting between them. This CDR3 region has 14 residues. The CDR3, as DNA: TGTGCCAGCAGCGTAGGACAGCTTAATGAAAAACTGTTTTTT. Its translation is CASSVGQLNEKLFF.

At least ten counts were recorded for this clonotype. J is TRBJ1-1 and V is TRBV7-9, with TRBD1 matching 7 bases. CDR3 length: 14 residues. Germline-derived CDR1 and CDR2 are SEHNR and FQNEAQ (reference sequence). J was trimmed by 4 bases and V by 8 bases; bases with no gene match: 10. The CDR3 DNA sequence: TGTGCCAGCGAACAGACAGGGCGCGGCACTGAAGCTTTCTTT. Translated, it gives CASEQTGRGTEAFF.

This clonotype was seen a handful of times. This sequence joins TRBV27 and TRBJ1-6; D possibly corresponds to TRBD1 (6 bases). Trimming took 4 bases from V and 7 from J, leaving 26 bases between them. Germline V gene lookup returns CDR1 MNHEY and CDR2 SMNVEV (reference sequence). The CDR3 runs to 19 residues. DNA of the CDR3: TGTGCCAGCAGTTATCGCAGGGAGCCGGAGGCAGGGGTAAATTCACCCCTCCACTTT. Its protein product is CASSYRREPEAGVNSPLHF.

This clonotype was seen a few times. The genes are TRBV7-9 and TRBJ2-1; possibly TRBD1 for D (6 bases). The CDR3 extends over 14 amino acids. The germline V gene encodes CDR1 SEHNR and CDR2 FQNEAQ (reference sequence). The germline V and J ends were trimmed by 6 bases and 4 bases, with 13 bases remaining between them. As DNA, the CDR3 is TGTGCCAGCAGAAGCTTGGACAGTTACAATGAGCAGTTCTTC. This gives the protein CASRSLDSYNEQFF.